Detailed here is one T cell receptor (beta chain). Its target is not known. The method was immunoSEQ multiplex PCR; TCRdb's version includes in-frame clones alone and lacks a portion of them. This table holds roughly 700,000 clones, approximately 74% found once. This entry comes from a study of shared clonotypes between healthy human individuals. Regarding the study as a whole: The naive CD4 repertoires of a handful of donors were compared, and around 4.7% of clonotypes were shared.

Per germline, CDR1 SGHDT and CDR2 YYEEEE. The CDR3 has 15 amino acids. With 0 bases removed from V and 1 base from J, the gap between germline ends came to 8 bases. This rearrangement joins TRBV5-6 to TRBJ1-5; no firm D call. This clonotype was obtained from a woman aged 30 to 39 in good health. Sequenced input: memory CD4+ T cells sorted from blood. Subset given: CD45RA-negative fraction. CDR3 residues: CASSLGSASNQPQHF. Written as DNA, the CDR3 is TGTGCCAGCAGCTTGGGGTCCGCGAGCAATCAGCCCCAGCATTTT.